The sequence of this T cell receptor (beta chain) was determined in a study of radiotherapy plus CTLA-4 blockade in lung cancer. Using immunoSEQ multiplex PCR, the repertoire was profiled, and TCRdb retains in-frame clones only, with some absent. Of 100,000 to 150,000 clones listed, 75% to 90% are singletons. This TCR derives from a human donor with non-small cell lung cancer that progressed on radiotherapy plus ipilimumab. The sequencing here drew on peripheral blood, taken from a patient treated with radiotherapy plus ipilimumab.

CDR3 sequence (DNA): TGTGCCAGCAGTGGGACCCAGGGAAGTCATTTCGATGAGCAGTTCTTC. Encoded protein: CASSGTQGSHFDEQFF. The chain employs TRBV6-1 and TRBJ2-1; D possibly corresponds to TRBD1 (5 bases). Germline CDR1 MNHNS, CDR2 SASEGT. The CDR3 totals 16 residues. Trimming took off 4 bases at V and 8 bases at J, with 21 bases between the two ends.